The 30 T cell receptor beta chains presented below share a single source sample, sequenced in a study of Ad26.COV2.S vaccination and SARS-CoV-2 variants. Assay used: immunoSEQ multiplex PCR; TCRdb lists only in-frame clones, some missing. The sample has 250,000 to 300,000 clones, 87% seen once; the top ten hold about 3.5%. Treatment noted: 15 to 20 received Ad26.COV2.S at low or high dose, single or two shots; roughly five received placebo; per-sample allocation not given. Sampling happened 63 days after the first vaccine or placebo injection. Sequencing used peripheral blood, obtained in a trial of Ad26.COV2.S vaccine versus placebo. Receptor source: a person between 18 and 60 years old who received the Ad26.COV2.S COVID-19 vaccine or a placebo.

The rearrangement links TRBV9 to TRBJ2-1, with D maybe TRBD1 (5 bases). Germline CDR1 SGDLS, CDR2 YYNGEE. The CDR3 is 17 amino acids. The ends were cut back, 4 bases at V and 2 bases at J, with 19 bases in the middle. CDR3 in amino acids: CASSPLGRGNTYNEQFF. CDR3 DNA: TGTGCCAGCAGCCCCCTGGGTAGGGGAAACACCTACAATGAGCAGTTCTTC.

The chain combines TRBV3-1 (or the pseudogene TRBV3-2) with TRBJ2-1; 7 nucleotides agree with TRBD1. V was clipped by 4 bases and J by 6 bases; unmatched bases: 12. CDR1 is LGHDT and CDR2 is YNNKEL in the germline V gene (reference sequence). This CDR3 spans 16 amino acids. This chain's CDR3 is CASSPQDRKTSNEQFF. The CDR3 nucleotides read TGTGCCAGCAGCCCCCAGGACAGGAAAACTAGCAATGAGCAGTTCTTC.

Comment on this clone: This sample also contains other DNA sequences that code for the same CDR3. The chain joins TRBV19 to TRBJ1-5; no firm D call. From germline, CDR1 is LNHDA and CDR2 SQIVND (reference sequence). This CDR3 is 12 amino acids long. The V end was cut by 2 bases, the J end by 5 bases, with 4 bases between. The CDR3 region is CASSISDQPQHF. In nucleotides, the CDR3 is TGTGCCAGTAGTATATCGGATCAGCCCCAGCATTTT.

The rearrangement uses TRBV28 and TRBJ2-6; TRBD1 agrees at 8 bases. The CDR3 contains 18 residues. With V trimmed by 5 bases and J by 4 bases, 13 bases remained unmatched. Per the germline V gene, CDR1 is MDHEN and CDR2 is SYDVKM. The CDR3 DNA reads TGTGCCAGCAGTGGAAGGACAGGGTCCTCGGGAGGGGCCAACGTCCTGACTTTC. As protein: CASSGRTGSSGGANVLTF.

This clone occurred once. The V call is TRBV7-2, the J call TRBJ1-5; maybe TRBD1 (5 bases). Germline V gene data show CDR1 as SGHTA and CDR2 as FQGNSA. This CDR3 contains 16 residues. V was shortened by 1 base and J by 9 bases, with 19 bases between the two germline ends. The CDR3 DNA follows: TGTGCCAGCAGCTTAGTGGGGCAGGGTATACTTGGGCCCCAGCATTTT. It yields the protein CASSLVGQGILGPQHF.

This clone showed up just once. The chain is built from TRBV28 and TRBJ2-7, with D possibly being TRBD1 (6 bases). The CDR3 covers 12 residues. Germline V lookup: CDR1 MDHEN, CDR2 SYDVKM. Deletions cut 5 bases from V and 10 bases from J, with 15 bases between. The CDR3 DNA sequence: TGTGCCAGCAGTCCAGGGGCTCGCGACCAGTACTTC. The encoded protein is CASSPGARDQYF.

This sequence joins TRBV9 and TRBJ1-6; no reliable D call. V lost 3 bases and J 8 bases, leaving 15 bases between the germline ends. The CDR3 spans 15 residues. Germline CDR1 SGDLS, CDR2 YYNGEE. CDR3 DNA: TGTGCCAGCAGCGGAGTAGTTGGTACGGATTCACCCCTCCACTTT. Its translation is CASSGVVGTDSPLHF.

The rearrangement links TRBV5-1 to TRBJ2-3, with 9 bases lining up with TRBD1. The length of the CDR3 is 16 residues. Germline CDR1 and CDR2: SGHRS and YFSETQ. The V and J ends lost 3 bases and 3 bases, in that order; junction bases with no gene match: 8. CDR3 in DNA: TGCGCCAGCAGCTCTCGCGGGACAGGGTATACAGATACGCAGTATTTT. Amino acid sequence: CASSSRGTGYTDTQYF.

This sequence joins TRBV7-8 and TRBJ2-7; 12 nucleotides align to TRBD2. Germline V gives CDR1 SGHVS, CDR2 FQNEAQ. The V and J ends lost 6 bases and 2 bases, in that order; junction bases with no gene match: 8. The CDR3 contains 16 residues. The CDR3 loop reads CASSSGLAGTPYEQYF. CDR3 coding DNA: TGTGCCAGCAGTTCAGGACTAGCGGGGACCCCCTACGAGCAGTACTTC. The complete variable domain, with remaining parts taken from reference TRBV7-8 and TRBJ2-7, reads GAGVSQSPRYKVAKRGQDVALRCDPISGHVSLFWYQQALGQGPEFLTYFQNEAQLDKSGLPSDRFFAERPEGSVSTLKIQRTQQEDSAVYLCASSSGLAGTPYEQYFGPGTRLTVT.

The V and J genes are TRBV4-2 and TRBJ1-3; D might be TRBD1 (6 bases). V shed 1 base and J shed 1 base, with 8 bases lying between them. The CDR3 consists of 15 residues. Looked up from germline, CDR1 is LGHNA and CDR2 is YNFKEQ. CDR3 DNA sequence: TGTGCCAGCAGCCAAGTAGGGGGTTCTGGAAACACCATATATTTT. Its translation is CASSQVGGSGNTIYF.

The chain couples TRBV15 to TRBJ1-1, with TRBD1 identical over 7 bases. V was pared by 9 bases and J by 5 bases, with 9 bases of the junction left unmatched. CDR3 length equals 13 residues. Per germline, CDR1 LNHNV and CDR2 YYDKDF (reference sequence). The CDR3 reads CATHRGVRTEAFF. CDR3 DNA: TGTGCCACTCACAGGGGCGTTAGAACTGAAGCTTTCTTT.

The chain recombines TRBV7-9 with TRBJ2-5, with a weak D call TRBD2 (5 bases). Germline V lookup: CDR1 SEHNR, CDR2 FQNEAQ (reference sequence). This CDR3 has 15 residues. Trimming removed 2 bases from V and 2 bases from J, with 12 bases in between. CDR3 bases: TGTGCCAGCAGCTTAATCGGTGGAGGACAAGAGACCCAGTACTTC. It yields the protein CASSLIGGGQETQYF. The full variable domain, in which reference TRBV7-9 and TRBJ2-5 provide the parts outside the CDR3, is DTGVSQNPRHKITKRGQNVTFRCDPISEHNRLYWYRQTLGQGPEFLTYFQNEAQLEKSRLLSDRFSAERPKGSFSTLEIQRTEQGDSAMYLCASSLIGGGQETQYFGPGTRLLVL.

The V call is TRBV2, the J call TRBJ2-5, with D hard to call. The CDR3 totals 12 residues. V lost 8 bases to trimming and J lost 2 bases, with 9 bases between them. From germline, CDR1 is SNHLY and CDR2 FYNNEI. The DNA of the CDR3 is TGTGCCAGCGAGTTTGAGCAAGAGACCCAGTACTTC. As protein: CASEFEQETQYF. Using reference TRBV2 and TRBJ2-5 for the parts outside the CDR3, the full variable domain is EPEVTQTPSHQVTQMGQEVILRCVPISNHLYFYWYRQILGQKVEFLVSFYNNEISEKSEIFDDQFSVERPDGSNFTLKIRSTKLEDSAMYFCASEFEQETQYFGPGTRLLVL.

This rearrangement joins TRBV5-6 to TRBJ1-2; the match to TRBD1 covers 10 bases. The trim removed 0 bases at V and 4 bases at J, leaving 3 bases unmatched. The CDR3 has 15 residues. The germline V gene encodes CDR1 SGHDT and CDR2 YYEEEE. The CDR3 DNA is TGTGCCAGCAGCTTGGGACAGGGGGCTGTCTATGGCTACACCTTC. It specifies CASSLGQGAVYGYTF.

The genes are TRBV30 and TRBJ1-2; no firm D call. Germline V gives CDR1 GTSNPN, CDR2 SVGIG (reference sequence). The V end lost 3 bases, the J end lost 0 bases, and 11 bases lay between the germline ends. The CDR3 loop spans 14 amino acids. In DNA form, the CDR3 reads TGTGCCTGGAGGAGACGTGGGCCTAACTATGGCTACACCTTC. Its protein is CAWRRRGPNYGYTF. The full variable domain, rest sourced from reference TRBV30 and TRBJ1-2, is SQTIHQWPATLVQPVGSPLSLECTVEGTSNPNLYWYRQAAGRGLQLLFYSVGIGQISSEVPQNLSASRPQDRQFILSSKKLLLSDSGFYLCAWRRRGPNYGYTFGSGTRLTVV.

The chain uses TRBV7-8 and TRBJ1-5; D might be TRBD1 (5 bases). The CDR3 loop spans 13 amino acids. CDR1 and CDR2 from the germline V gene are SGHVS and FQNEAQ. Trimming took 5 bases from V and 3 from J, leaving 8 bases between them. CDR3 nucleotide sequence: TGTGCCAGCAGCCAGGGATACAATCAGCCCCAGCATTTT. This encodes CASSQGYNQPQHF.

The CDR3 sequence: CAITDPTGITGNTIYF. The CDR3 coding sequence is TGTGCCATCACCGACCCGACGGGAATCACTGGAAACACCATATATTTT. This chain joins TRBV10-3 and TRBJ1-3; no definite D call. This CDR3 comprises 16 residues. V was cut by 7 bases and J by 2 bases, with 18 bases left in between. Germline V CDR1 and CDR2: ENHRY, SYGVKD.

The chain joins TRBV12-3 or TRBV12-4 to TRBJ1-2; D is unclear. The V and J ends lost 7 bases and 5 bases respectively, with 11 bases between them. The CDR3 contains 12 residues. As DNA, the CDR3 is TGTGCCAGCATCGTGGACGGGTATGGCTACACCTTC. This codes for CASIVDGYGYTF.

CDR3 in amino acids: CASSPRRDPTQYF. The CDR3 DNA follows: TGTGCCAGTAGTCCCCGGAGGGACCCTACGCAGTATTTT. The chain carries TRBV19 and TRBJ2-3; TRBD2 might be the D (6 bases). With 5 bases removed from V and 8 bases from J, the gap between germline ends came to 14 bases. The germline CDR1 and CDR2 sequences are LNHDA and SQIVND (reference sequence). CDR3 length: 13 amino acids.

The V and J genes are TRBV28 and TRBJ2-7; 7 bases match TRBD2. The J segment lost 3 bases and the V segment lost 6 bases, leaving 11 bases of the junction unmatched. Germline values: CDR1 MDHEN, CDR2 SYDVKM. The CDR3 length is 15 residues. The CDR3, as DNA: TGTGCCAGCAGACCACATGGCCGGGGGGACTACGAGCAGTACTTC. The encoded protein is CASRPHGRGDYEQYF.

The chain couples TRBV12-3 or TRBV12-4 to TRBJ1-5; D unresolved. The CDR3 runs to 13 residues. V lost 7 bases and J 2 bases, leaving 9 bases between the germline ends. The CDR3, as DNA: TGTGCCAGCACCATACTCGGCAATCAGCCCCAGCATTTT. This gives the protein CASTILGNQPQHF.

The chain recombines TRBV13 with TRBJ1-2; 9 nucleotides align to TRBD1. V was clipped by 5 bases and J by 6 bases; unmatched bases: 4. Per the germline V gene, CDR1 is PRHDT and CDR2 is FYEKMQ (reference sequence). The CDR3 runs 13 residues. The CDR3 loop reads CASSLGTGNGYTF. The CDR3 bases are TGTGCCAGCAGCCTCGGGACAGGGAATGGCTACACCTTC.

The chain uses TRBV7-8 and TRBJ2-5; the D is unclear. Trimming cost V 5 bases and J 0 bases, with 10 bases left between them. This CDR3 comprises 14 residues. Germline loops: CDR1 SGHVS, CDR2 FQNEAQ. The CDR3 loop is CASSLRLHQETQYF. The CDR3 coding sequence is TGTGCCAGCAGCCTGCGACTCCACCAAGAGACCCAGTACTTC.

The chain has TRBV5-4 and TRBJ1-2; 9 bases map to TRBD1. The junction had 8 bases not matched to a gene; V was cut back by 4 bases and J by 7 bases. From germline, CDR1 is SGHNT and CDR2 YYREEE (reference sequence). This CDR3 has 14 amino acids. The CDR3 DNA reads as TGTGCCAGCAGCCTACAGGGGGCGCTAAGTGGCTACACCTTC. Protein sequence: CASSLQGALSGYTF.

This clone was observed a single time. The rearrangement uses TRBV18 and TRBJ1-1; D is possibly TRBD1 (5 bases). Looked up from germline, CDR1 is KGHSH and CDR2 is LQKENI. The V end was cut by 1 base, the J end by 2 bases, with 11 bases between. This CDR3 spans 15 amino acids. CDR3 nucleotide sequence: TGTGCCAGCTCACCACTCGGGGGTAGTAACACTGAAGCTTTCTTT. Its protein product is CASSPLGGSNTEAFF.

The chain recombines TRBV12-3 or TRBV12-4 with TRBJ1-1; D remains unclear. This CDR3 is built from 11 residues. With 2 bases removed from V and 3 bases from J, the gap between germline ends came to 1 base. CDR3 amino acids: CASSLYTEAFF. The CDR3 DNA reads as TGTGCCAGCAGTTTATACACTGAAGCTTTCTTT.

The chain uses TRBV18 and TRBJ1-1, with TRBD1 as a possible D gene (5 bases). Germline V gene sequence: CDR1 KGHSH, CDR2 LQKENI. The CDR3 covers 14 residues. Trimming took 2 bases from V and 4 from J, leaving 11 bases between them. The CDR3 region is CASSPIVGPTEAFF. Written as DNA, the CDR3 is TGTGCCAGCTCACCAATAGTGGGGCCCACTGAAGCTTTCTTT.

This clone was picked up a small number of times. The chain has TRBV7-2 and TRBJ1-5, with D uncertain. From germline, CDR1 is SGHTA and CDR2 FQGNSA. The CDR3 consists of 12 residues. Trimming took 9 bases from V and 6 from J, leaving 12 bases between them. Here the CDR3 reads CASGRGVQPQHF. In DNA, the CDR3 is TGTGCCAGTGGGCGCGGAGTTCAGCCCCAGCATTTT.

This chain connects TRBV5-8 to TRBJ1-2; 7 bases align to TRBD1. After removal of 5 bases from V and 3 bases from J, the junction contained 7 bases not matched to a gene. This CDR3 has 14 residues. CDR1 SGHTS and CDR2 YDEGEE come from the germline V gene. The DNA for the CDR3 is TGTGCCAGCAGAAAAACAGGGGTTCACTATGGCTACACCTTC. Its translation is CASRKTGVHYGYTF.

V is TRBV9 and J is TRBJ2-7, with a weak D call TRBD1 (7 bases). The germline gives CDR1 SGDLS, CDR2 YYNGEE. The germline V and J ends were trimmed by 2 bases and 0 bases, with 9 bases remaining between them. This CDR3 region has 14 residues. CDR3 residues: CASSVRGVSYEQYF. CDR3 nucleotide sequence: TGTGCCAGCAGCGTCAGGGGGGTCTCCTACGAGCAGTACTTC. Full variable domain (missing parts from reference TRBV9 and TRBJ2-7): DSGVTQTPKHLITATGQRVTLRCSPRSGDLSVYWYQQSLDQGLQFLIQYYNGEERAKGNILERFSAQQFPDLHSELNLSSLELGDSALYFCASSVRGVSYEQYFGPGTRLTVT.